This T cell receptor beta chain is from a study of T-cell reconstitution after alpha-beta-depleted transplantation in children. This clonotype was observed at least ten times. Unique molecular identifiers were built into the TCRbeta library. TCRdb itself ran the PCR reads through MiXCR, one entry per CDR3 protein. This table holds a few hundred thousand distinct CDR3 sequences, approximately 23% found once. V gave up 5 bases and J gave up 7 bases, with 12 bases separating them. This CDR3 has 12 amino acids. This material consisted of PBMCs, mostly from graft donor cells, taken 180 days after TCRalphabeta/CD19-depleted stem cell transplant. The receptor was isolated from a male patient younger than 18 who had a stem cell transplant for acute lymphoblastic leukemia, so the T cells may come from the graft donor. The chain combines TRBV12-3 or TRBV12-4 with TRBJ2-7; a possible D gene is TRBD2 (5 bases). This chain's CDR3 is CASSAGEREQYF. The CDR3 nucleotides read TGTGCCAGCAGTGCCGGGGAGAGGGAGCAGTACTTC.